These 25 T cell receptor beta chains were sequenced from one sample in a study of naive and memory T cell subsets. TCR cDNA received a 3' ligated oligonucleotide that carried a UMI. Four PCR rounds used nested alpha and beta constant region primers plus the SP2 primer. TCRdb called the 5' RACE reads again in MiXCR, with one record for every CDR3 protein. The table shows approximately 52,000 distinct CDR3 sequences, with approximately 4.8% occurring only once. The origin of the receptors is a female donor in good health.

This clonotype was recorded at least ten times. The DNA for the CDR3 is TGCAGTGCTAGGGTGTCGTACGGGACAGGGTCCTACGAGCAGTACTTC. This encodes CSARVSYGTGSYEQYF. This chain links TRBV20-1 with TRBJ2-7, with 9 bases lining up with TRBD1. J gave up 1 base and V 3 bases, and 10 bases lay outside the gene matches. Germline V gene sequence: CDR1 DFQATT, CDR2 SNEGSKA (reference sequence). The CDR3 has 16 residues.

This clonotype was counted at least ten times. J is TRBJ2-1 and V is TRBV20-1; 11 nucleotides align to TRBD2. V was clipped by 5 bases and J by 7 bases; unmatched bases: 7. Germline CDR1 and CDR2: DFQATT and SNEGSKA (reference sequence). This CDR3 has 14 residues. The CDR3 is CSAAGTSGRNEQFF. DNA of the CDR3: TGCAGTGCTGCCGGGACTAGCGGCAGAAATGAGCAGTTCTTC.

About this clonotype itself: A much larger clone differs by one base, so this may be a read error. J is TRBJ1-2 and V is TRBV28; D perhaps matches TRBD1 (5 bases). The CDR3 runs to 16 residues. CDR1 MDHEN and CDR2 SYDVKM come from the germline V gene. V was clipped by 2 bases and J by 12 bases, with 25 bases between them. The CDR3 protein is CASSLLARGGVRGHTF. CDR3 in DNA: TGTGCCAGCAGTTTACTGGCCCGGGGGGGGGTGAGGGGCCACACCTTC.

In this sample, this clonotype turned up many times. V usage is TRBV6-6 and J usage is TRBJ1-2; no reliable D call. Germline V gives CDR1 MNHNY, CDR2 SVGAGI (reference sequence). CDR3 length: 12 residues. V lost 0 bases and J lost 6, with 5 bases in between. The DNA of the CDR3 is TGTGCCAGCAGTTACTCCAAGCATGGCTACACCTTC. As protein: CASSYSKHGYTF.

This clonotype was counted only a few times. This sequence joins TRBV28 and TRBJ2-7; D gene ambiguous. The germline gives CDR1 MDHEN, CDR2 SYDVKM. The CDR3 consists of 15 residues. V lost 3 bases, J lost 5 bases, and 17 bases lay in between. Written as DNA, the CDR3 is TGTGCCAGCAGTTTTAGGCCCACCCGATTCGACGAGCAGTACTTC. The encoded protein is CASSFRPTRFDEQYF. Filled out from reference TRBV28 and TRBJ2-7, the complete variable domain reads DVKVTQSSRYLVKRTGEKVFLECVQDMDHENMFWYRQDPGLGLRLIYFSYDVKMKEKGDIPEGYSVSREKKERFSLILESASTNQTSMYLCASSFRPTRFDEQYFGPGTRLTVT.

This clonotype has at least ten counts. This chain links TRBV5-1 with TRBJ2-2, with 7 bases aligning to TRBD1. This CDR3 comprises 16 residues. The junction had 9 bases not matched to a gene; V was cut back by 1 base and J by 6 bases. Germline assignment: CDR1 SGHRS and CDR2 YFSETQ. The DNA for the CDR3 is TGCGCCAGCAGCTTGCCAGGGGACAGTTTCGCCGGGGAGCTGTTTTTT. It yields the protein CASSLPGDSFAGELFF.

This clonotype has at least ten counts. The chain combines TRBV28 with TRBJ1-3; D is ambiguous. The V gene's germline CDR1 is MDHEN and CDR2 SYDVKM. The CDR3 consists of 15 residues. V was shortened by 5 bases and J by 0 bases, with 11 bases between the two germline ends. CDR3 bases: TGTGCCAGCAGTACCAAACCGAGCTCTGGAAACACCATATATTTT. This sequence encodes CASSTKPSSGNTIYF.

This clonotype was picked up many times. The rearrangement links TRBV12-3 or TRBV12-4 to TRBJ1-3; tentative D call: TRBD1 (5 bases). The ends were cut back, 2 bases at V and 2 bases at J, with 7 bases in the middle. The CDR3 is made up of 14 amino acids. The CDR3 protein is CASSLRQTGNTIYF. CDR3 in DNA: TGTGCCAGCAGTTTACGACAGACTGGAAACACCATATATTTT.

This clonotype was recorded at least ten times. The J gene is TRBJ2-3, the V gene TRBV29-1; 9 bases match TRBD1. Germline V gives CDR1 SQVTM, CDR2 ANQGSEA. J was trimmed by 2 bases and V by 4 bases; bases with no gene match: 13. This CDR3 is built from 17 residues. This CDR3 is CSVADWDRVPPTDTQYF. In DNA form, the CDR3 reads TGCAGCGTTGCCGACTGGGACAGGGTACCTCCCACAGATACGCAGTATTTT.

This clonotype was observed many times. CDR3 nucleotide sequence: TGTGCCAGCAGTTGGGGGTCTGGGGCCAACGTCCTGACTTTC. Its translation is CASSWGSGANVLTF. The rearrangement links TRBV27 to TRBJ2-6; D is perhaps TRBD1 or TRBD2 (5 bases each). The CDR3 is 14 residues long. V lost 4 bases and J lost 1, with 5 bases in between. Germline CDR1 reads MNHEY; CDR2 reads SMNVEV (reference sequence).

This clonotype was counted many times. The chain combines TRBV6-1 with TRBJ2-2; unclear D gene. Per germline, CDR1 MNHNS and CDR2 SASEGT. The CDR3 sequence is 12 residues long. V was clipped by 8 bases and J by 7 bases, with 11 bases between them. DNA of the CDR3: TGTGCCAGCTGGATTCGGAGCGGGGAGCTGTTTTTT. Translation gives CASWIRSGELFF.

In its sample, this clonotype was seen many times. The rearrangement uses TRBV6-2 or TRBV6-3 and TRBJ1-6, with D maybe TRBD1 (6 bases). This CDR3 has 15 residues. Trimming stripped 3 bases from V and 10 bases from J, with 16 bases between. The V gene's germline CDR1 is MNHEY and CDR2 SVGEGT. Here the CDR3 DNA reads TGTGCCAGCAGTTATTCGGTCGGGGGCTGGTCACCCCTCCACTTT. Encoded protein: CASSYSVGGWSPLHF.

This chain connects TRBV6-6 to TRBJ2-7, with TRBD1 identical over 8 bases. The V gene's germline CDR1 is MNHNY and CDR2 SVGAGI (reference sequence). CDR3 length equals 16 residues. V dropped 2 bases and J dropped 2; count of bases not matched to a gene: 8. CDR3 nucleotide sequence: TGTGCCAGCAGTTACCCCACTGACAGGGGCGCCTACGAGCAGTACTTC. Residues: CASSYPTDRGAYEQYF.

This clonotype came up a few times. The chain joins TRBV24-1 to TRBJ2-1, with 7 bases fitting TRBD1. Germline trimming cut 7 bases from V and 6 bases from J; bases unmatched to any gene: 11. CDR3 length: 15 residues. In germline, CDR1 is KGHDR, CDR2 SFDVKD. The CDR3 loop reads CATRNSRQGINEQFF. CDR3 sequence (DNA): TGTGCCACCAGAAATTCGAGACAGGGAATCAATGAGCAGTTCTTC.

This clonotype came up many times. This CDR3 reads CASSQAGTGVSYEQYF. CDR3 nucleotides: TGCGCCAGCAGCCAAGCCGGGACAGGGGTCTCCTACGAGCAGTACTTC. The genes are TRBV4-1 and TRBJ2-7; 10 bases agree with TRBD1. The germline V gene encodes CDR1 MGHRA and CDR2 YSYEKL. V shed 1 base, J shed 0 bases, and the junction held 3 bases outside the gene matches. The CDR3 covers 16 residues.

This clonotype was seen at least ten times. This chain uses TRBV5-1 with TRBJ2-7, with 10 bases identical to TRBD1. CDR1 is SGHRS, CDR2 YFSETQ, per germline. The CDR3 totals 14 residues. Losses at the gene ends were 4 bases for V and 5 bases for J; bases not matched to a gene: 6. This chain's CDR3 is CASSRTGGENEQYF. CDR3 nucleotide sequence: TGCGCCAGCAGCAGGACAGGGGGGGAAAACGAGCAGTACTTC.

This clonotype was seen ten or more times. The rearrangement links TRBV12-3 or TRBV12-4 to TRBJ1-6, with D unresolved. This CDR3 is 13 amino acids long. V was cut by 7 bases and J by 7 bases, with 11 bases left in between. This CDR3 reads CASMWVLNSPLHF. CDR3 DNA sequence: TGTGCCAGCATGTGGGTCTTGAATTCACCCCTCCACTTT.

This clonotype was detected many times. In DNA, the CDR3 is TGTGCCAGCAGTTTTAATAGGGGTCCAATCAGCCCCCAGCATTTT. Encoded protein: CASSFNRGPISPQHF. The genes are TRBV28 and TRBJ1-5, with D possibly TRBD1 on 5 matching bases. Germline CDR1 is MDHEN and CDR2 is SYDVKM. V lost 3 bases and J 10 bases, leaving 19 bases between the germline ends. CDR3 length equals 15 residues.

This clonotype was recorded at least ten times. The chain links TRBV20-1 to TRBJ1-1; D call uncertain. The germline gives CDR1 DFQATT, CDR2 SNEGSKA (reference sequence). V was cut by 3 bases and J by 10 bases, with 12 bases left in between. The CDR3 spans 11 residues. CDR3 sequence: CSASRLYSAFF. The CDR3 nucleotides are TGCAGTGCTAGTAGGCTTTACTCAGCTTTCTTT.

A few counts support this clonotype. This sequence joins TRBV7-8 and TRBJ2-3, with 7 bases that match TRBD1. This CDR3 is built from 16 residues. The junction had 7 bases not matched to a gene; V was cut back by 0 bases and J by 4 bases. From germline, CDR1 is SGHVS and CDR2 FQNEAQ. The CDR3 loop is CASSLARTGVSDTQYF. CDR3 DNA sequence: TGTGCCAGCAGCTTAGCCCGGACAGGCGTTTCAGATACGCAGTATTTT. The entire variable domain, with the rest obtained from reference TRBV7-8 and TRBJ2-3, is as follows: GAGVSQSPRYKVAKRGQDVALRCDPISGHVSLFWYQQALGQGPEFLTYFQNEAQLDKSGLPSDRFFAERPEGSVSTLKIQRTQQEDSAVYLCASSLARTGVSDTQYFGPGTRLTVL.

This clonotype was picked up many times. The chain uses TRBV19 and TRBJ2-1, with a possible D match to TRBD1 (6 bases). CDR1 and CDR2 (germline): LNHDA, SQIVND (reference sequence). With 3 bases removed from V and 7 bases from J, the gap between germline ends came to 13 bases. This CDR3 contains 14 residues. The CDR3 nucleotides are TGTGCCAGTAGTATTGGTCCAGGGGTTAATGAGCAGTTCTTC. Residues: CASSIGPGVNEQFF.

This clonotype was counted at least ten times. V is TRBV6-5 and J is TRBJ2-2, with D uncertain. Per the germline V gene, CDR1 is MNHEY and CDR2 is SVGAGI. The CDR3 covers 15 residues. V lost 2 bases to trimming and J lost 4 bases, with 11 bases between them. The CDR3 nucleotides are TGTGCCAGCAGTTACGGGATAGGTTTCACCGGGGAGCTGTTTTTT. This translates into CASSYGIGFTGELFF.

At least ten counts were recorded for this clonotype. V gene TRBV12-3 or TRBV12-4 combines with J gene TRBJ2-5; D is perhaps TRBD2 (5 bases). The CDR3 is made up of 15 amino acids. Trimming removed 1 base at V and 5 bases at J, with 14 bases between. The DNA for the CDR3 is TGTGCCAGCAGTTTAGACGAGGGCTGGCGGGAGACCCAGTACTTC. Translated, it gives CASSLDEGWRETQYF.

This clonotype was observed many times. This sequence joins TRBV7-9 and TRBJ2-5; possibly TRBD2 for D (6 bases). The germline gives CDR1 SEHNR, CDR2 FQNEAQ (reference sequence). This CDR3 comprises 13 residues. Trimming left V 3 bases short and J 3 bases short, with 8 bases between. The chain's CDR3 is CASSFTGEETQYF. In DNA, the CDR3 is TGTGCCAGCAGCTTCACGGGGGAAGAGACCCAGTACTTC.

This clonotype was picked up many times. Here the CDR3 DNA reads TGCAGTGCTAGATACTCAGGGATTTCACCCCTCCACTTT. This translates into CSARYSGISPLHF. The rearrangement joins TRBV20-1 to TRBJ1-6; weak D call: TRBD1 (5 bases). V lost 2 bases and J lost 9, with 11 bases in between. This CDR3 comprises 13 residues. Germline V CDR1 and CDR2: DFQATT, SNEGSKA (reference sequence).